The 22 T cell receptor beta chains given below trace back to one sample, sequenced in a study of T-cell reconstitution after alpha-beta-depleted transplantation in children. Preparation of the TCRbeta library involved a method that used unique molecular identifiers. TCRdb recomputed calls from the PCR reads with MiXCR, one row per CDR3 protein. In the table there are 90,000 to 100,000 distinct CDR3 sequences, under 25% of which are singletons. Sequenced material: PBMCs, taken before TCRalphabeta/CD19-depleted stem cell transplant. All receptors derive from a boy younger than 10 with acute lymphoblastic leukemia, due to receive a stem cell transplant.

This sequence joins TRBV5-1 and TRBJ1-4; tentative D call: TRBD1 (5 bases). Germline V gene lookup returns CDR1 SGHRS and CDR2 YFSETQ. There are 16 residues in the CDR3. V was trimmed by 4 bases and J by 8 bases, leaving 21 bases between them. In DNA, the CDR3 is TGCGCCAGCAGCCTTGGTACGGGGGGTGCTGGGGAAAAACTGTTTTTT. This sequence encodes CASSLGTGGAGEKLFF. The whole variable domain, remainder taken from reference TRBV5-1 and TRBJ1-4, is KAGVTQTPRYLIKTRGQQVTLSCSPISGHRSVSWYQQTPGQGLQFLFEYFSETQRNKGNFPGRFSGRQFSNSRSEMNVSTLELGDSALYLCASSLGTGGAGEKLFFGSGTQLSVL.

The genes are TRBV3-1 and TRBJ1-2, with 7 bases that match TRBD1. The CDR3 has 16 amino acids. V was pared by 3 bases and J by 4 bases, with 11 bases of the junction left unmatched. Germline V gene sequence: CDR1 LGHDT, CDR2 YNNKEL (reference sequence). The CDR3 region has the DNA TGTGCCAGCAGCCAGCATTTCCGAGGGACAGTCTATGGCTACACCTTC. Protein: CASSQHFRGTVYGYTF.

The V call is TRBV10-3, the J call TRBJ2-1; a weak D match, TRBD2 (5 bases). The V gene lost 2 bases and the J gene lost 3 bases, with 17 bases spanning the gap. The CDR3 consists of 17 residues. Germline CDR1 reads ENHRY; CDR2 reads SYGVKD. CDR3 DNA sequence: TGTGCCATCAGTGAGGAACGGATGGAGCGGAACTACAATGAGCAGTTCTTC. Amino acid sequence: CAISEERMERNYNEQFF.

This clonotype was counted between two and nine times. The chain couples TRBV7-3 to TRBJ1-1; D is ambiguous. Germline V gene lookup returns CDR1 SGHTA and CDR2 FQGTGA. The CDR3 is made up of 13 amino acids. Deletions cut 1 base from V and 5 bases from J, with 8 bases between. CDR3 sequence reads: CASSLIGGTEAFF. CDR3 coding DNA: TGTGCCAGCAGCTTAATCGGCGGAACTGAAGCTTTCTTT.

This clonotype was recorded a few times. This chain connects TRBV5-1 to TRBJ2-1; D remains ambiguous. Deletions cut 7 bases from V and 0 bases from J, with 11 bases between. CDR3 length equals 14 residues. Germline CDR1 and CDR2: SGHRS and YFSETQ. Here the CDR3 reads CASAIQSSYNEQFF. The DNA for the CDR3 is TGCGCCAGCGCCATCCAGAGCTCCTACAATGAGCAGTTCTTC.

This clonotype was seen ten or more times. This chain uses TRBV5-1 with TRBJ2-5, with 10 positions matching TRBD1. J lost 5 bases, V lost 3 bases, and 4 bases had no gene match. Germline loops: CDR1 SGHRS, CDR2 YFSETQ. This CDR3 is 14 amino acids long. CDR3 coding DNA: TGCGCCAGCAGCTCGCCGGGACAGGGGGAGACCCAGTACTTC. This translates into CASSSPGQGETQYF. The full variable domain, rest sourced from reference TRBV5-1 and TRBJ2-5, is KAGVTQTPRYLIKTRGQQVTLSCSPISGHRSVSWYQQTPGQGLQFLFEYFSETQRNKGNFPGRFSGRQFSNSRSEMNVSTLELGDSALYLCASSSPGQGETQYFGPGTRLLVL.

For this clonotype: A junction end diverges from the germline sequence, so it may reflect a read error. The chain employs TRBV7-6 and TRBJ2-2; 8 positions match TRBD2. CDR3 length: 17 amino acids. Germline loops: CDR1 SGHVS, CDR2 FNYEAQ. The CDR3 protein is CTSSLSSAGGGPGELFF. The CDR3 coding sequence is TGTACCAGCAGCTTAAGTTCGGCGGGAGGTGGCCCCGGGGAGCTGTTTTTT.

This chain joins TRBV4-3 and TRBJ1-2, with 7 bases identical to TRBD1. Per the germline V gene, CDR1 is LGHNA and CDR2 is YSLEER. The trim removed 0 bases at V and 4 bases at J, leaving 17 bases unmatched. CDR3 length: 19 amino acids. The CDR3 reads CASSQDSYGTGAIGYGYTF. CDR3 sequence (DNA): TGCGCCAGCAGCCAAGACAGTTATGGAACAGGGGCCATCGGCTATGGCTACACCTTC.

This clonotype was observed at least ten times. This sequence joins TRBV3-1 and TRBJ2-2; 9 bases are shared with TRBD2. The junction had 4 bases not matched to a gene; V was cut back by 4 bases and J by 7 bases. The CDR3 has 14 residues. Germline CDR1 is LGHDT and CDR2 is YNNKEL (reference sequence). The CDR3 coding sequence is TGTGCCAGCAGCCTTATAGCGGGAGTCGGGGAGCTGTTTTTT. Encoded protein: CASSLIAGVGELFF. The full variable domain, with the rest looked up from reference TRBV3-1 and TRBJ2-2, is DTAVSQTPKYLVTQMGNDKSIKCEQNLGHDTMYWYKQDSKKFLKIMFSYNNKELIINETVPNRFSPKSPDKAHLNLHINSLELGDSAVYFCASSLIAGVGELFFGEGSRLTVL.

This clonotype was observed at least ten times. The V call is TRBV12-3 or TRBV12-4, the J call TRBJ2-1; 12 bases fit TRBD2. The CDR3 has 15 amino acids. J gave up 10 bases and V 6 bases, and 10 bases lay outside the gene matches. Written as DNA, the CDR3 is TGTGCCAGCAGCCACAGGACTAGCGGGATCGTGGAGCAGTTCTTC. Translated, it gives CASSHRTSGIVEQFF.

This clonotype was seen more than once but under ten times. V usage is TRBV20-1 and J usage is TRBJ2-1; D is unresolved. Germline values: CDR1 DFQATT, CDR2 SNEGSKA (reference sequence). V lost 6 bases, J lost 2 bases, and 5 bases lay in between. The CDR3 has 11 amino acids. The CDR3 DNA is TGCAGTGCCAGGACCTACAATGAGCAGTTCTTC. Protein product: CSARTYNEQFF.

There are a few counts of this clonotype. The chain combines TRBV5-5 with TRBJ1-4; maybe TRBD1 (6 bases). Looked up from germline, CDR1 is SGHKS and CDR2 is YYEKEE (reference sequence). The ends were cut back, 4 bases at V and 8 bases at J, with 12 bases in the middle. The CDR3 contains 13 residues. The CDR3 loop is CASSRPGEEKLFF. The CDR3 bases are TGTGCCAGCAGCAGGCCAGGGGAGGAAAAACTGTTTTTT.

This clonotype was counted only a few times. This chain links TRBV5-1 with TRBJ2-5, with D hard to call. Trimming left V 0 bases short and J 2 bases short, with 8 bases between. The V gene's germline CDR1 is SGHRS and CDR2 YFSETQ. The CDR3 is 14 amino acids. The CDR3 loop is CASSLGSVQETQYF. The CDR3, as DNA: TGCGCCAGCAGCTTGGGGTCAGTACAAGAGACCCAGTACTTC. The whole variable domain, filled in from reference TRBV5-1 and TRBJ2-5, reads KAGVTQTPRYLIKTRGQQVTLSCSPISGHRSVSWYQQTPGQGLQFLFEYFSETQRNKGNFPGRFSGRQFSNSRSEMNVSTLELGDSALYLCASSLGSVQETQYFGPGTRLLVL.

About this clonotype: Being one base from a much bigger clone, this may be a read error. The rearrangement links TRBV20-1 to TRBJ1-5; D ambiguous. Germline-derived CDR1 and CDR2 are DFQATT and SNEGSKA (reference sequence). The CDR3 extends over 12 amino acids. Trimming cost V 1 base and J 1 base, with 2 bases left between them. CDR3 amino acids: CSARVSNQPQHF. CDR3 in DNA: TGCAGTGCTAGAGTCAGCAATCAGCCCCAGCATTTT.

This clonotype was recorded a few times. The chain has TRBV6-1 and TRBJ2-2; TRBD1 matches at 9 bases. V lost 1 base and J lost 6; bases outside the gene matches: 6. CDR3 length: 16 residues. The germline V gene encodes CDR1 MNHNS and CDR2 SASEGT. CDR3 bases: TGTGCCAGCAGTGAAGGCGGGACAGGGTTTCCCGGGGAGCTGTTTTTT. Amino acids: CASSEGGTGFPGELFF.

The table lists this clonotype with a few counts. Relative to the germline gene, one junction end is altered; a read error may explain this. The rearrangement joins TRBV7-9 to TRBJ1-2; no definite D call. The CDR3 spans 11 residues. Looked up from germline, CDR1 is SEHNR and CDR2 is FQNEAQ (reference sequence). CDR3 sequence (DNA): TGTGCCAGCAGCCCCCCTGGTGGCCACACCTTC. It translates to CASSPPGGHTF.

This CDR3 reads CASSYSCRSGNTIYF. The CDR3 DNA follows: TGTGCCAGCAGTTACTCGTGCCGCTCTGGAAACACCATATATTTT. The V and J genes are TRBV6-8 and TRBJ1-3; D unclear. Germline V lookup: CDR1 MNHGY, CDR2 SAAAGT. V gave up 0 bases and J gave up 0 bases, with 6 bases separating them. The CDR3 totals 15 residues.

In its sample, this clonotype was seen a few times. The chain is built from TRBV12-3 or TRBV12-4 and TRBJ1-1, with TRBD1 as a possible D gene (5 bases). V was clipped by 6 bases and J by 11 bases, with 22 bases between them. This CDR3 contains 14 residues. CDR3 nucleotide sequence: TGTGCCAGCAGGCAACGCCAGGGAGGATTGAATGCTTTCTTT. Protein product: CASRQRQGGLNAFF.

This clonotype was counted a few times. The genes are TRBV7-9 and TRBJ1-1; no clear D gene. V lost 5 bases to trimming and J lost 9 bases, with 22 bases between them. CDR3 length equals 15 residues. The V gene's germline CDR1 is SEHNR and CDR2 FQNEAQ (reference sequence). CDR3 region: CASSLPGGRSEKAFF. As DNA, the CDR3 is TGTGCCAGCAGCCTTCCGGGCGGCCGGTCTGAGAAAGCTTTCTTT.

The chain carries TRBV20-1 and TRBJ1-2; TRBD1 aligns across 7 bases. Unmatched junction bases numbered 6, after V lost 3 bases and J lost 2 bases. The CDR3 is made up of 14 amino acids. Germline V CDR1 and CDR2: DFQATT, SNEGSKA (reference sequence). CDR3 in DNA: TGCAGTGCTAGTAGGGGACAGATGAACTATGGCTACACCTTC. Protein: CSASRGQMNYGYTF.

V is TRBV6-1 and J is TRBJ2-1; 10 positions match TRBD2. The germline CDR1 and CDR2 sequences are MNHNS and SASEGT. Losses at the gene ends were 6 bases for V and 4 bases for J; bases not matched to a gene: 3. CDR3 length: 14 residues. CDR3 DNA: TGTGCCAGCAGCCCAGCGGGAGGGTACAATGAGCAGTTCTTC. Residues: CASSPAGGYNEQFF.

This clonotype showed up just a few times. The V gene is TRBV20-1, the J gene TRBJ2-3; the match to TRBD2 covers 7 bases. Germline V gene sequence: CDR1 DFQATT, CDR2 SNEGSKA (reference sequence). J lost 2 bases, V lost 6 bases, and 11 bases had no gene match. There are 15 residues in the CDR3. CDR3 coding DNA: TGCAGTGCCCGGATACTAGCGATATACACAGATACGCAGTATTTT. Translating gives CSARILAIYTDTQYF.